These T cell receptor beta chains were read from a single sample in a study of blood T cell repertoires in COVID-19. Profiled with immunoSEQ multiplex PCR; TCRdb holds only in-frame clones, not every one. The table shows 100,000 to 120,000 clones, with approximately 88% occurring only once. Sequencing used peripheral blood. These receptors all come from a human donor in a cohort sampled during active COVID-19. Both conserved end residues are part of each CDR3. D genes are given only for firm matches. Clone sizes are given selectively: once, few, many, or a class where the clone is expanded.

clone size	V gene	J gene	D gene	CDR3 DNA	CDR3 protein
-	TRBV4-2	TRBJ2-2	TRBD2	TGTGCCAGCAGCCAATTGATCGGGGAAGCGGGGGGACCGAACACCGGGGAGCTGTTTTTT	CASSQLIGEAGGPNTGELFF
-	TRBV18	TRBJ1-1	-	TGTGCCAGCTCACCACGAGAGGAGAACACTGAAGCTTTCTTT	CASSPREENTEAFF
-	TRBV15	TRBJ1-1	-	TGTGCCACCACCGGACACCTAGGCACTGAAGCTTTCTTT	CATTGHLGTEAFF
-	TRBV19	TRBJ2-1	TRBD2	TGTGCCAGTACCCCCGGCCTACTAGCGCTATACAATGAGCAGTTCTTC	CASTPGLLALYNEQFF
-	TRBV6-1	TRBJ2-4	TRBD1	TGTGCCAGCAGTGAGACCTTAGGACAGGGGGCCAAAAACATTCAGTACTTC	CASSETLGQGAKNIQYF
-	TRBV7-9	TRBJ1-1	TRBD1	TGTGCCAGCAGCGTCGCGACAGGGGTGATGAACACTGAAGCTTTCTTT	CASSVATGVMNTEAFF
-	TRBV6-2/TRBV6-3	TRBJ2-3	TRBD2	TGTGCCAGCAGTTACGAGCTAGCGGGGGCCGGGGATACGCAGTATTTT	CASSYELAGAGDTQYF
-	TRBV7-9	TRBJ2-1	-	TGTGCCAGCAGCTTAACGGTTACTATACCCTACAATGAGCAGTTCTTC	CASSLTVTIPYNEQFF
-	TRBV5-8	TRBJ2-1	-	TGTGCCAGCAGCTTGGAGGGGACAAGTTACAATGAGCAGTTCTTC	CASSLEGTSYNEQFF
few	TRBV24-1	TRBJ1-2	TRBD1	TGTGCCACCAGTGACCGGGACAGGGACGGCTACACCTTC	CATSDRDRDGYTF
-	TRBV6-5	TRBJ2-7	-	TGTGCCAGCAGCAACGAGGGGGGGTTAGGGGAGCAGTACTTC	CASSNEGGLGEQYF
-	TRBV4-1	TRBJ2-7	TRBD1	TGCGCCAGCAGCCAAGGGAGACAGGGGCGGGTCGAGCAGTACTTC	CASSQGRQGRVEQYF
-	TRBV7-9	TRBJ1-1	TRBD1	TGTGCCAGCCTCCCTGCAGGGGGTACTGAAGCTTTCTTT	CASLPAGGTEAFF
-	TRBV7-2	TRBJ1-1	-	TGTGCCAGCAGCTTAGTCATGGGGTTCGGGGCTGAAGCTTTCTTT	CASSLVMGFGAEAFF
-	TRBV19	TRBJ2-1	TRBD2	TGTGCCAGTAGTATAGGGGCTAGCGGGAGGAGCTACAATGAGCAGTTCTTC	CASSIGASGRSYNEQFF
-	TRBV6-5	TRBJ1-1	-	TGTGCCAGCAGACTGACAGAGAACACTGAAGCTTTCTTT	CASRLTENTEAFF
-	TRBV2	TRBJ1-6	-	TGTGCCAGCAGGGGTCAGGGGAATAATTCACCCCTCCACTTT	CASRGQGNNSPLHF
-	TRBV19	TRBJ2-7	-	TGTGCCAGTAGTAACGTCAGTCCTTCGGGGGAGCAGTACTTC	CASSNVSPSGEQYF
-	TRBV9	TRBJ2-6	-	TGTGCCAGCAGCCTCGGGGCCAACGTCCTGACTTTC	CASSLGANVLTF
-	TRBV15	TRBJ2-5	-	TGTGCCACCAGCTCCCCCGAAACGCTAGGGTGGGAGGAGACCCAGTACTTC	CATSSPETLGWEETQYF
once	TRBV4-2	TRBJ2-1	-	TGTGCCAGCAGCCAAGACACGAGGCTGTTCTTC	CASSQDTRLFF
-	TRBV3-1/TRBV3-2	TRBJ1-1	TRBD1	TGTGCCAGCAGCCAAAGGGGGACAGGGGGAGCTTTCTTT	CASSQRGTGGAFF
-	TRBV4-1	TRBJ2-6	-	TGCGCCAGCAACGGGGAGGGGGGAACTGGGGCCAACGTCCTGACTTTC	CASNGEGGTGANVLTF
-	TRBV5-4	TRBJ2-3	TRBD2	TGTGCCAGCAGCTTCCCCGGACTAGCGGGAGACACAGATACGCAGTATTTT	CASSFPGLAGDTDTQYF
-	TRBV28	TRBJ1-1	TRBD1	TGTGCCAGCAGTTTAACCCAGGCGGGACAGGGTGAAGCTTTCTTT	CASSLTQAGQGEAFF
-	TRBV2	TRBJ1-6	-	TGTGCCAGCAGTGAAGCGGAGAGGAGCTCCTATAATTCACCCCTCCACTTT	CASSEAERSSYNSPLHF
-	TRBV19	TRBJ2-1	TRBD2	TGTGCCAGTAGTGGATCTAGCGGGGATTTTTACAATGAGCAGTTCTTC	CASSGSSGDFYNEQFF
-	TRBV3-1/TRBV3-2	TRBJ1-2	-	TGTGCCAGCAGCGGGGACTCCACTAACTATGGCTACACCTTC	CASSGDSTNYGYTF
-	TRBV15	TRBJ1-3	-	TGTGCCACCAGCAGAGAACCCCACACTGGAAACACCATATATTTT	CATSREPHTGNTIYF
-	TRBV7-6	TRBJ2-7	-	TGTGCCAGCAGCTCCGGTGGAGTCGAGCAGTACTTC	CASSSGGVEQYF
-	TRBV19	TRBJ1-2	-	TGTGCCAGTAGTGTACAGGGCTATGGCTACACCTTC	CASSVQGYGYTF
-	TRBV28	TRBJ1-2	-	TGTGCCAGCAGTTCCGCACTACAGGATAACTATGGCTACACCTTC	CASSSALQDNYGYTF
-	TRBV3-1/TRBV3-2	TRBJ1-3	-	TGTGCCAGCGAGGCTGGAAACACCATATATTTT	CASEAGNTIYF
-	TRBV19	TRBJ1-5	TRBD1	TGTGCCAGTAGTATAGTACAGGGGGCAGGTCAGCCCCAGCATTTT	CASSIVQGAGQPQHF
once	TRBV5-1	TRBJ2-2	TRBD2	TGCGCCAGCAGCGGGGGACTAGCGAAAATCACCGGGGAGCTGTTTTTT	CASSGGLAKITGELFF
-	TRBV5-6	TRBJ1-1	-	TGTGCCAGCAGCTTGGCCGAGGCAGGGGCTTTCTTT	CASSLAEAGAFF
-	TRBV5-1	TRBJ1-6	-	TGCGCCAGCAGCCTGGCAGGGCAGCTCGCTAATTCACCCCTCCACTTT	CASSLAGQLANSPLHF
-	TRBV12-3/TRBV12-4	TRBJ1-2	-	TGTGCCAGCAGTTCCCTGACCGGGGGCTACACCTTC	CASSSLTGGYTF
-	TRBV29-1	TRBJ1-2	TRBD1	TGCAGCGTTCGACAGGGGGAGGGGGGCTACACCTTC	CSVRQGEGGYTF
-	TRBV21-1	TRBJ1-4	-	TGTGCCAGCCCAGGTTATCAGGACAGGCCGAAGGGTGAAAAACTGTTTTTT	CASPGYQDRPKGEKLFF
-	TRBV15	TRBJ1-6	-	TGTGCCACCACCACCCAGGGCAGGGGAAATTCACCCCTCCACTTT	CATTTQGRGNSPLHF
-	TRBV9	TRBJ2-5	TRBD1	TGTGCCAGCAGCGTAGTCTGGGACAGCCAAGAGACCCAGTACTTC	CASSVVWDSQETQYF
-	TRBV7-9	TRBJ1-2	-	TGTGCCAGCACTTGGGGGGGCGCTAACTATGGCTACACCTTC	CASTWGGANYGYTF
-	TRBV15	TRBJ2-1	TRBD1	TGTGCCACCAGCAGAGGAACAGGGGTCAATGAGCAGTTCTTC	CATSRGTGVNEQFF
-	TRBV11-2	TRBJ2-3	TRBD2	TGTGCCAGCAGCTTGTGGCTAGCGGGGGCAGATACGCAGTATTTT	CASSLWLAGADTQYF
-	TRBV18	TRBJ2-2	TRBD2	TGTGCCAGCTCACCCTCCGCGGGGGGAACCACCGGGGAGCTGTTTTTT	CASSPSAGGTTGELFF
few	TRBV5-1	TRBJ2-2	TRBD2	TGCGCCAGCAGCTCACTAGCGGGAGGCCTGGCAGCCGGGGAGCTGTTTTTT	CASSSLAGGLAAGELFF
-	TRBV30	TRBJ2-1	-	TGTGCCTGGAGTGTCGGGGCCTACAATGAGCAGTTCTTC	CAWSVGAYNEQFF
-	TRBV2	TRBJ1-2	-	TGTGCCAGCAGTTCAGGGGCTGACTATGGCTACACCTTC	CASSSGADYGYTF
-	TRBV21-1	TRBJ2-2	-	TGTGCCAGCAGCCGTCGGACAGGTAGTTTCGCGAACACCGGGGAGCTGTTTTTT	CASSRRTGSFANTGELFF
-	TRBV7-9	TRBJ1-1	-	TGTGCCAGCAGCTTAGTGGGGCAGGGAGGAGAAATGAACACTGAAGCTTTCTTT	CASSLVGQGGEMNTEAFF